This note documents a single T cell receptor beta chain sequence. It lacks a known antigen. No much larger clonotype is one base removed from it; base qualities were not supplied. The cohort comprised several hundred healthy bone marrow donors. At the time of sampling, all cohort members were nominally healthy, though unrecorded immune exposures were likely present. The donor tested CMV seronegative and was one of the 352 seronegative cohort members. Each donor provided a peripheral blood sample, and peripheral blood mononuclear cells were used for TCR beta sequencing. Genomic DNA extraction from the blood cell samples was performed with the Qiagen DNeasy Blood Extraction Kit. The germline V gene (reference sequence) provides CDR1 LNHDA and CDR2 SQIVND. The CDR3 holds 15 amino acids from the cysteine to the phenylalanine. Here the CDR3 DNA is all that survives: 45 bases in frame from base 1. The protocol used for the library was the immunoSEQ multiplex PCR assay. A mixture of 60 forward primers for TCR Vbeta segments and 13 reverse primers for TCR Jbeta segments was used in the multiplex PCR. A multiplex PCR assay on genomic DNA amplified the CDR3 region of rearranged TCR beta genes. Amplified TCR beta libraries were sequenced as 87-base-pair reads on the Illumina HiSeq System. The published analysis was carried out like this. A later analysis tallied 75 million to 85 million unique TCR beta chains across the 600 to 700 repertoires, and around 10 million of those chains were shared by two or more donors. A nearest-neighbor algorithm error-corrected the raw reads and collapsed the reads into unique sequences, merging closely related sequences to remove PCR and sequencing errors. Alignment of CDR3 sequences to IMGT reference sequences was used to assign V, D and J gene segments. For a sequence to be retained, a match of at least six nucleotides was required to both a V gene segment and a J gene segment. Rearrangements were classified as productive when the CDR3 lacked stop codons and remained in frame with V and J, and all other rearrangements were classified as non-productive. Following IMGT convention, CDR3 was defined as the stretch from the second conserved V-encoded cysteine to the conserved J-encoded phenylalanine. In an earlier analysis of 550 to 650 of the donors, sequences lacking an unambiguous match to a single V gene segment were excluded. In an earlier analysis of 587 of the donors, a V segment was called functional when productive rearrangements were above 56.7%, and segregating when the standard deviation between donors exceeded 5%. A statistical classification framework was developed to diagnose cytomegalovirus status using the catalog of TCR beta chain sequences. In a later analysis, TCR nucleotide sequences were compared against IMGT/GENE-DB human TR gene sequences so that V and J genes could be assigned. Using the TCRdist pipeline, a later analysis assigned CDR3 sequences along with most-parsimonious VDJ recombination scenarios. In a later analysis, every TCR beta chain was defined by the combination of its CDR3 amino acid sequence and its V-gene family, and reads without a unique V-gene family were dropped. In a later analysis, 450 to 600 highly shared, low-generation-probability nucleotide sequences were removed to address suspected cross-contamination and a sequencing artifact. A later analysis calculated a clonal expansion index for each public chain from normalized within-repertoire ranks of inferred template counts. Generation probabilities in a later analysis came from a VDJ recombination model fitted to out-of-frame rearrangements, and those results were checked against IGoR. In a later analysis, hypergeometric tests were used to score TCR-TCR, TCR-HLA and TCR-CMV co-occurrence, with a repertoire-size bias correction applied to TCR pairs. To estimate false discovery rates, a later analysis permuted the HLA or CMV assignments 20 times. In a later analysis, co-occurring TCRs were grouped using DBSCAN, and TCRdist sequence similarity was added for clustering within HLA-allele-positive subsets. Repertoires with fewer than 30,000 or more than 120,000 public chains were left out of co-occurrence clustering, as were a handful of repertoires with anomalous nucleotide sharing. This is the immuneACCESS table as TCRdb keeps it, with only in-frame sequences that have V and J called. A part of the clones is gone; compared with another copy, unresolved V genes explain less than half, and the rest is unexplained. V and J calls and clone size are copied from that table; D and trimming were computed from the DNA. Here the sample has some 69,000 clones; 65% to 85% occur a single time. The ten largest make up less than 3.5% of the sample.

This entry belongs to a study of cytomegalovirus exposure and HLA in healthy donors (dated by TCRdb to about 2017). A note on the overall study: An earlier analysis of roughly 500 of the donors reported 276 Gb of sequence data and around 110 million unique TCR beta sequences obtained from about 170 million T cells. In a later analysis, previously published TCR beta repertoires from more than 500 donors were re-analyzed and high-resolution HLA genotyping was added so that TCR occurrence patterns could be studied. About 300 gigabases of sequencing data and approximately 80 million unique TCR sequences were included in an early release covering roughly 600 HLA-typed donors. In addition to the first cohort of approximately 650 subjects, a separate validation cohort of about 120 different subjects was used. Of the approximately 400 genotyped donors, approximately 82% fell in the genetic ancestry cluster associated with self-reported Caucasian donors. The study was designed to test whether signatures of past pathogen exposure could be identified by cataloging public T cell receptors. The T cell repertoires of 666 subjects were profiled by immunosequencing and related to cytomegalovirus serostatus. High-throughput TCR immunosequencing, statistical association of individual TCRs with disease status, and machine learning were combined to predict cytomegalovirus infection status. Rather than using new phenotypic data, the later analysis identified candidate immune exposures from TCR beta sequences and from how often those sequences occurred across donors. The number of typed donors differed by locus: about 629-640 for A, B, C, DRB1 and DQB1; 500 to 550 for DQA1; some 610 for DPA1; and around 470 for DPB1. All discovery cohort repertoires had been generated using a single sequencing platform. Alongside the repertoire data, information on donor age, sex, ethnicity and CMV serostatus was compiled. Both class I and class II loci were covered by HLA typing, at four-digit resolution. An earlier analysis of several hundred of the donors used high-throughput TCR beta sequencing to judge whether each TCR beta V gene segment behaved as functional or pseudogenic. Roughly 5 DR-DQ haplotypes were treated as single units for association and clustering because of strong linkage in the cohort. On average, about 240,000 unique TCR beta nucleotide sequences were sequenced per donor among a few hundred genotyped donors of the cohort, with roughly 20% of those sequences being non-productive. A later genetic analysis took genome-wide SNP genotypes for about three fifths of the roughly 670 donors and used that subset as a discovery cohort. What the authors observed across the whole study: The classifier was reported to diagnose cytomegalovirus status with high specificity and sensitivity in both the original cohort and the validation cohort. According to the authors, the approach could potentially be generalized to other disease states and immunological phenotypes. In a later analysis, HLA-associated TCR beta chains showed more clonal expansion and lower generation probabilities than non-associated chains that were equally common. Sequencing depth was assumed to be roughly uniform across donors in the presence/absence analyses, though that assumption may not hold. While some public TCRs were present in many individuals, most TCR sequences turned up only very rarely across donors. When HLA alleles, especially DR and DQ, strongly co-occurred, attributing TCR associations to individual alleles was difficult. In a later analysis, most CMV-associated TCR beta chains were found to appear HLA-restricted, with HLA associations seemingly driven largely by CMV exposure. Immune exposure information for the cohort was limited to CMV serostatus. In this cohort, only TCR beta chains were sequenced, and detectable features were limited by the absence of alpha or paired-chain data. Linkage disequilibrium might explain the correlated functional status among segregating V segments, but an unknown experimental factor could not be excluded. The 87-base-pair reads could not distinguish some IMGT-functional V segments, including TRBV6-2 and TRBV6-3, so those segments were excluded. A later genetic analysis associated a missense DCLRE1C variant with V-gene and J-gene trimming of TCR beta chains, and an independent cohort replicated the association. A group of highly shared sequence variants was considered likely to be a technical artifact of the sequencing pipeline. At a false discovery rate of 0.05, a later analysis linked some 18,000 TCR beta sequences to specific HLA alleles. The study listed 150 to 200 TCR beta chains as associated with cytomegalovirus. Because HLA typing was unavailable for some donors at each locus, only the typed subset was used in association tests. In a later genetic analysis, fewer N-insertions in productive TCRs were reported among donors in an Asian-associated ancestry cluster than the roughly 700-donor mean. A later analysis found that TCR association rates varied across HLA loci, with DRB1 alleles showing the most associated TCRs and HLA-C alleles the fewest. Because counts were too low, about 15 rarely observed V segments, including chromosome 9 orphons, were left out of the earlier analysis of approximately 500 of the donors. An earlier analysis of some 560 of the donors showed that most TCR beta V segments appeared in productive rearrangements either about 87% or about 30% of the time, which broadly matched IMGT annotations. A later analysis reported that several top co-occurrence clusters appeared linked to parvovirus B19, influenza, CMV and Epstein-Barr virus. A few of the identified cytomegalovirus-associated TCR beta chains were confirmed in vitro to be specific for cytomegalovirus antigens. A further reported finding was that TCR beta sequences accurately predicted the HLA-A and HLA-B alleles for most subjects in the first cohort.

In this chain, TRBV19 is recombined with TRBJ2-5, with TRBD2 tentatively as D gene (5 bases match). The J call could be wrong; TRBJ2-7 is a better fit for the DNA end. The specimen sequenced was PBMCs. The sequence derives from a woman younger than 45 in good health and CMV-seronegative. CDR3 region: CASTLGAVNSYEQYF. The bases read TGTGCCAGTACCTTGGGAGCGGTTAACTCCTACGAGCAGTACTTC.